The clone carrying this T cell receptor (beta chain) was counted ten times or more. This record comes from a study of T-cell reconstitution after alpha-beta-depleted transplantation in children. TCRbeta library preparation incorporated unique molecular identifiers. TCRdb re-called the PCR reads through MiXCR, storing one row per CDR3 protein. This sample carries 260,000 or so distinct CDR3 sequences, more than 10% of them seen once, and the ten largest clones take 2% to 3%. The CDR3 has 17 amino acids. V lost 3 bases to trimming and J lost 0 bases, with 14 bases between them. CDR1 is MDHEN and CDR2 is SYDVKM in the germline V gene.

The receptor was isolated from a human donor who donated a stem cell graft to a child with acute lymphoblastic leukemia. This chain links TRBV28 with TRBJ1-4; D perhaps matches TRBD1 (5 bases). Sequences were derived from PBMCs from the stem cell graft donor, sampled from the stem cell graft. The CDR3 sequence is CASSLGVRSTTNEKLFF. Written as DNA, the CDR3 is TGTGCCAGCAGTTTGGGGGTTAGGTCCACAACTAATGAAAAACTGTTTTTT.